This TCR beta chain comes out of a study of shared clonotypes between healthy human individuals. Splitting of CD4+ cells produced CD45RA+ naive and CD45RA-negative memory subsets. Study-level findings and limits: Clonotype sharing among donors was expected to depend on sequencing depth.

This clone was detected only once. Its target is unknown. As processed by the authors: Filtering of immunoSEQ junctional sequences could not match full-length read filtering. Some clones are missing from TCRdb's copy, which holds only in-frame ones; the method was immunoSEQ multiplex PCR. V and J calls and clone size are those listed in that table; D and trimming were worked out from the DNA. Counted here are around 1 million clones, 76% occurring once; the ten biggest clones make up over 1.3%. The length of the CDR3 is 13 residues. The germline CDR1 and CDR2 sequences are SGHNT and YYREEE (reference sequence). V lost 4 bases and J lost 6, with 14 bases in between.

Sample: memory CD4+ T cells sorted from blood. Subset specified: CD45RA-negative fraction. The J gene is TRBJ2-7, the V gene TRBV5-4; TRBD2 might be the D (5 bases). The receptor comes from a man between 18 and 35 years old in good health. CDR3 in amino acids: CASSPNEGGEQYF. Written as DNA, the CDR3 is TGTGCCAGCAGCCCCAACGAGGGTGGCGAGCAGTACTTC. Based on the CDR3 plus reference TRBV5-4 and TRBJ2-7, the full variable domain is ETGVTQSPTHLIKTRGQQVTLRCSSQSGHNTVSWYQQALGQGPQFIFQYYREEENGRGNFPPRFSGLQFPNYSSELNVNALELDDSALYLCASSPNEGGEQYFGPGTRLTVT.